The entry that follows covers one T cell receptor beta chain sequence. This table comes from immunoSEQ multiplex PCR, and its TCRdb copy is limited to in-frame clones, with some not included. The sample yields some 210,000 clones, approximately 82% seen once. Germline V gene data show CDR1 as MNHEY and CDR2 as SVGAGI. J lost 2 bases, V lost 6 bases, and 9 bases had no gene match. This CDR3 comprises 15 residues. The data are from a study of blood T cell repertoires in COVID-19. The sequencing input was peripheral blood. The TCR sequence derives from a man in his fifties or sixties with active or convalescent COVID-19. The chain is built from TRBV6-5 and TRBJ1-1; 7 bases match TRBD1. DNA of the CDR3: TGTGCCAGCAGACCCGGACAGGCGGGAAACACTGAAGCTTTCTTT. Encoded protein: CASRPGQAGNTEAFF.